A selection of T cell receptor beta chains follows, all from one sample in a study of beta chain features in type 1 diabetes. Method: immunoSEQ multiplex PCR; TCRdb's copy keeps in-frame clones and lacks some. The sample records about 620,000 clones, 15% to 19% being singletons. Sequenced material: naive CD4+ T cells from blood. Receptors originate from a man aged 18 to 30 in good health. Each CDR3 is given with its conserved first and last residue. The D gene is left open where the match is weak. The size field is filled for only some rows; it gives once, few, many or a size class.

j_call clone_size v_call d_call cdr3_length cdr3_nt cdr3_aa
TRBJ2-7 NA TRBV7-2 TRBD1 14 TGTGCCAGCAGACCACCGGGACAGCTCTACGAGCAGTACTTC CASRPPGQLYEQYF
TRBJ2-7 NA TRBV28 TRBD1 15 TGTGCCAGCAGTTTTAGCACAGGGGGCTGGTACGAGCAGTACTTC CASSFSTGGWYEQYF
TRBJ1-4 NA TRBV4-2 TRBD1 14 TGTGCCAGCAGCCGCCGGGACAGGGATGAAAAACTGTTTTTT CASSRRDRDEKLFF
TRBJ1-2 few TRBV11-1 NA 19 TGTGCCAGCAGCTTAGCCGGCAGGACAGATTCGCACAAAAACTATGGCTACACCTTC CASSLAGRTDSHKNYGYTF
TRBJ2-6 NA TRBV28 NA 17 TGTGCCAGCAGCCCCCTGGGCAGGTTGGGTGGGGCCAACGTCCTGACTTTC CASSPLGRLGGANVLTF
TRBJ2-7 NA TRBV7-9 NA 10 TGTGCCAGCAGCCCCGGGGAGCAGTACTTC CASSPGEQYF
TRBJ2-5 NA TRBV6-5 NA 13 TGTGCCAGCAGTTACACCATACAAGAGACCCAGTACTTC CASSYTIQETQYF
TRBJ1-2 few TRBV28 TRBD1 12 TGTGCCAGCAGTTGGACAGGCTATGGCTACACCTTC CASSWTGYGYTF
TRBJ2-2 few TRBV25-1 NA 15 TGTGCCAGCAGTGAAATGAGGGGAAACACCGGGGAGCTGTTTTTT CASSEMRGNTGELFF
TRBJ2-3 NA TRBV9 TRBD1 15 TGTGCCAGCAGCTCCGGGACAGGCAGCACAGATACGCAGTATTTT CASSSGTGSTDTQYF
TRBJ1-6 NA TRBV6-5 NA 15 TGTGCCAGCAGTTCGGGGTTGGGAGCTAATTCACCCCTCCACTTT CASSSGLGANSPLHF
TRBJ1-1 NA TRBV15 TRBD1 21 TGTGCCACCAGCAGATCCACATCGAAATGGACAGGGTGGATGTTAAACACTGAAGCTTTCTTT CATSRSTSKWTGWMLNTEAFF
TRBJ2-1 few TRBV6-5 NA 14 TGTGCCAGCAGTACTTGGGGCGCTGGGGATGAGCAGTTCTTC CASSTWGAGDEQFF
TRBJ2-1 NA TRBV5-1 NA 15 TGCGCCAGCAGCCAACAACAGAGCTCCTACAATGAGCAGTTCTTC CASSQQQSSYNEQFF
TRBJ2-4 NA TRBV6-1 NA 14 TGTGCCAGTAAATCTGGAGGGTCCAAAAACATTCAGTACTTC CASKSGGSKNIQYF
TRBJ2-1 few TRBV7-2 NA 15 TGTGCCAGCAGGTCGACTAGGGGGTGGGTTGGTGAGCAGTTCTTC CASRSTRGWVGEQFF
TRBJ2-7 NA TRBV28 NA 16 TGTGCCAGCAGAAGCACTCGGACGGCGGGGTACTACGAGCAGTACTTC CASRSTRTAGYYEQYF
TRBJ1-1 few TRBV11-1 TRBD1 17 TGTGCCAGCACCCAGAGGGACAGGCCAACATTGAACACTGAAGCTTTCTTT CASTQRDRPTLNTEAFF
TRBJ2-7 few TRBV15 NA 13 TGTGCCACCAGCAGGAGCCGGTCTTACGAGCAGTACTTC CATSRSRSYEQYF
TRBJ2-7 few TRBV14 NA 15 TGTGCCAGCAGCCAAGCCGGACAGCGTGATGGCGAGCAGTACTTC CASSQAGQRDGEQYF
TRBJ1-2 NA TRBV28 NA 14 TGTGCCAGCAGTTTATACACAGGGAACTATGGCTACACCTTC CASSLYTGNYGYTF
TRBJ2-5 few TRBV5-6 NA 14 TGTGCCAGCAGATCATGGGGGTCCCAAGAGACCCAGTACTTC CASRSWGSQETQYF
TRBJ2-7 few TRBV4-2 NA 15 TGTGCCAGCAGCTTGTATGCAGGGGAGTCCTACGAGCAGTACTTC CASSLYAGESYEQYF
TRBJ2-1 NA TRBV6-4 TRBD1 15 TGTGCCAGCAGCCAGGGGGCCCTAAATCTCAATGAGCAGTTCTTC CASSQGALNLNEQFF
TRBJ2-3 few TRBV7-2 NA 15 TGTGCCAGCAGCTCTGGGGGGAGAGGGACAGATACGCAGTATTTT CASSSGGRGTDTQYF
TRBJ1-2 NA TRBV9 NA 11 TGTGCCAGCAGCACCGGACACAATTACACCTTC CASSTGHNYTF
TRBJ2-7 few TRBV7-2 NA 15 TGTGCCAGCAGCTTAGCGCAACAGAAAAGCTACGAGCAGTACTTC CASSLAQQKSYEQYF
TRBJ1-2 few TRBV7-9 TRBD1 14 TGTGCCAGCAGCTCAACAGGGGGTCCCTATGGCTACACCTTC CASSSTGGPYGYTF
TRBJ2-3 few TRBV10-3 TRBD2 17 TGTGCCATCAGCGGTCTAGCGGCTGCCCTACGCACAGATACGCAGTATTTT CAISGLAAALRTDTQYF
TRBJ1-5 few TRBV9 NA 15 TGTGCCAGCAGCATTCCGGGTATGAGCAATCAGCCCCAGCATTTT CASSIPGMSNQPQHF
TRBJ2-7 NA TRBV27 TRBD2 16 TGTGCCAGCAGTCTGATCATGACTAGCTCTGAATACGAGCAGTACTTC CASSLIMTSSEYEQYF
TRBJ1-6 NA TRBV5-6 NA 19 TGTGCCAGCAGCTTTGCCCCCCACACGGCTGGAACCTATAATTCACCCCTCCACTTT CASSFAPHTAGTYNSPLHF
TRBJ2-3 few TRBV6-1 TRBD1 14 TGTGCCAGCAGTTGGGACAGAGGCACAGATACGCAGTATTTT CASSWDRGTDTQYF
TRBJ2-4 few TRBV7-2 NA 16 TGTGCCAGCAGCATAGACTGGGGCATAGCCAAAAACATTCAGTACTTC CASSIDWGIAKNIQYF
TRBJ2-7 NA TRBV4-1 TRBD2 15 TGCGCCAGCAGCCCGGGACTAGCGATTTCCTACGAGCAGTACTTC CASSPGLAISYEQYF
TRBJ2-4 few TRBV7-9 NA 18 TGTGCCAGCAGCTGGGGCGATACAGGCTCGACGGCCAAAAACATTCAGTACTTC CASSWGDTGSTAKNIQYF
TRBJ2-3 few TRBV10-3 TRBD2 16 TGTGCCATCAGTGAGTCGAGACGCGGGGGGCAAGATACGCAGTATTTT CAISESRRGGQDTQYF
TRBJ2-7 NA TRBV5-4 TRBD1 15 TGTGCCAGCAGCTCTACCGGGACAGGGGGCCGCGAGCAGTACTTC CASSSTGTGGREQYF
TRBJ1-2 few TRBV5-4 NA 16 TGTGCCAGCAGCTCGCCGAATCCAGGCAGCGACTATGGCTACACCTTC CASSSPNPGSDYGYTF
TRBJ2-3 few TRBV6-5 NA 15 TGTGCCAGCAGTTACTCCTCCTTGGACAGACAGAGGCGGTATTTT CASSYSSLDRQRRYF
TRBJ2-7 NA TRBV7-8 NA 15 TGTGCCAGCAGCTTATTTGCTAGCGTCTCCTACGAGCAGTACTTC CASSLFASVSYEQYF
TRBJ2-2 few TRBV7-3 TRBD1 15 TGTGCCAGCAGCGCCGGGACAGTATGGACCGGGGAGCTGTTTTTT CASSAGTVWTGELFF
TRBJ2-7 NA TRBV6-6 NA 15 TGTGCCAGCAGTTACTCGACTGGACCTATCTACGAGCAGTACTTC CASSYSTGPIYEQYF
TRBJ1-4 few TRBV7-9 TRBD1 14 TGTGCCAGCAGCTTCGGACAGGGTGGGGAAAAACTGTTTTTT CASSFGQGGEKLFF
TRBJ1-1 few TRBV18 NA 15 TGTGCCAGCTCACCACTTGGGCAGTTGAACACTGAAGCTTTCTTT CASSPLGQLNTEAFF
TRBJ2-6 NA TRBV2 NA 14 TGTGCCACCATTCAGGGAACAGGGGCCAACGTCCTGACTTTC CATIQGTGANVLTF
TRBJ2-1 NA TRBV9 NA 13 TGTGCCAGCAGCCCCAGAGGGGCCTATGAGCAGTTCTTC CASSPRGAYEQFF
TRBJ2-5 few TRBV7-2 NA 14 TGTGCCAGCAGCTTAGATGGGACCCGTAGGCGCCAGTACTTC CASSLDGTRRRQYF
TRBJ2-7 few TRBV2 NA 12 TGTGCCAGCAGTGAAATTGCGGGTAACTGGAGCTTC CASSEIAGNWSF
TRBJ2-1 few TRBV2 NA 14 TGTGCCAGCAGGAGGACATGGGGGCACAATGAGCAGTTCTTC CASRRTWGHNEQFF
TRBJ2-7 NA TRBV13 TRBD2 15 TGTGCCAGCAGCGCCCCTAGCGGGGGGTATTACGAGCAGTACTTC CASSAPSGGYYEQYF
TRBJ2-5 NA TRBV5-1 NA 14 TGCGCCAGCAGCTTGGTGCCTAGGGGTGAGACCCAGTACTTC CASSLVPRGETQYF
TRBJ2-7 NA TRBV7-3 NA 13 TGTGCCAGCAGCTTTAGCGGAAGCTACGAGCAGTACTTC CASSFSGSYEQYF